These 23 T cell receptor beta chains were all obtained from the same sample, sequenced in a study of beta chain features in type 1 diabetes. Whole-study findings and limits: Moderate yet significant TCRB CDR3 shortening was seen in Type 1 diabetes patients in all four CD4+ subsets.

These TCRs' antigens remain unknown. Every bit of the isolated RNA underwent reverse transcription, so sequencing read expressed TCRB transcripts. Generated by immunoSEQ multiplex PCR, the TCRdb table keeps only in-frame clones and is missing some. The table shows approximately 280,000 clones, with approximately 16% occurring only once. The sample was naive CD4+ T cells from blood. The receptors here all came from a man between 18 and 35 years old with type 1 diabetes.

In its sample, this clone was seen a few times. The chain combines TRBV19 with TRBJ1-2, with D maybe TRBD1 (5 bases). The germline V gene encodes CDR1 LNHDA and CDR2 SQIVND (reference sequence). CDR3 size: 16 residues. Trimming cost V 8 bases and J 1 base, with 20 bases left between them. The CDR3 spells CASSPNGQGLNYGYTF. The CDR3 bases are TGTGCCAGTTCTCCGAATGGGCAGGGCCTTAACTATGGCTACACCTTC.

This clone was found a few times. The chain uses TRBV18 and TRBJ2-1, with D unresolved. CDR1 and CDR2 (germline): KGHSH, LQKENI. The CDR3 spans 11 residues. V lost 6 bases, J lost 8 bases, and 8 bases lay in between. The CDR3 nucleotides read TGTGCCAGCTCCAATTCGGATGAGCAGTTCTTC. Its translation is CASSNSDEQFF.

As for this clone: Sequence at one end of the junction differs from germline and may be a read error. CDR3 in amino acids: CASNEVAGDGEQFF. CDR3 nucleotide sequence: TGTGCCAGCAATGAAGTAGCGGGAGATGGTGAGCAGTTCTTC. The chain combines TRBV25-1 with TRBJ2-1; 9 bases align to TRBD2. In germline, CDR1 is MGHDK, CDR2 SYGVNS. The CDR3 totals 14 residues.

This clone has just a few counts. The chain links TRBV6-5 to TRBJ2-1; D unclear. Trimming took off 6 bases at V and 6 bases at J, with 18 bases between the two ends. Germline V gene sequence: CDR1 MNHEY, CDR2 SVGAGI. This CDR3 comprises 15 residues. The CDR3 DNA reads as TGTGCCAGCAGGTTAGCACTGATCTACGCCAATGAGCAGTTCTTC. Translation gives CASRLALIYANEQFF.

The J gene is TRBJ2-1, the V gene TRBV30; D not resolved. This CDR3 is built from 16 residues. Trimming removed 4 bases from V and 1 base from J, with 17 bases in between. Germline lookup yields CDR1 GTSNPN and CDR2 SVGIG (reference sequence). CDR3 sequence reads: CAWTAPGFRSYNEQFF. The CDR3 nucleotides read TGTGCCTGGACCGCCCCAGGCTTTCGGTCCTACAATGAGCAGTTCTTC. Complete variable domain (other parts from reference TRBV30 and TRBJ2-1): SQTIHQWPATLVQPVGSPLSLECTVEGTSNPNLYWYRQAAGRGLQLLFYSVGIGQISSEVPQNLSASRPQDRQFILSSKKLLLSDSGFYLCAWTAPGFRSYNEQFFGPGTRLTVL.

This clone appeared once. The V gene is TRBV10-2, the J gene TRBJ1-5; TRBD1 agrees at 7 bases. The CDR3 runs to 17 residues. Germline V gene sequence: CDR1 WSHSY, CDR2 SAAADI. Trimming took 5 bases from V and 0 from J; bases not matched to a gene: 10. CDR3 sequence: CASSYSVGTASNQPQHF. The CDR3 nucleotides read TGCGCCAGCAGTTACTCGGTGGGGACAGCTAGCAATCAGCCCCAGCATTTT.

The V call is TRBV29-1, the J call TRBJ2-3; D might be TRBD1 (5 bases). The CDR3 consists of 12 residues. CDR1 is SQVTM, CDR2 ANQGSEA, per germline. V lost 3 bases to trimming and J lost 2 bases, with 6 bases between them. The CDR3 region is CSVDRVTDTQYF. The DNA of the CDR3 is TGCAGCGTTGACAGGGTCACAGATACGCAGTATTTT.

This clone was detected only a few times. The genes are TRBV7-7 and TRBJ2-1, with D possibly matching TRBD1 (5 bases). Germline values: CDR1 SSHAT, CDR2 FNYEAQ (reference sequence). The CDR3 runs to 15 residues. V shed 1 base and J shed 0 bases, with 7 bases lying between them. The CDR3 loop reads CASSLDRSSYNEQFF. The DNA for the CDR3 is TGTGCCAGCAGCTTAGACAGGAGCTCCTACAATGAGCAGTTCTTC.

This sequence joins TRBV6-6 and TRBJ2-5, with 9 bases identical to TRBD2. The germline gives CDR1 MNHNY, CDR2 SVGAGI (reference sequence). J gave up 9 bases and V 0 bases, and 11 bases lay outside the gene matches. The CDR3 extends over 16 amino acids. This CDR3 reads CASSYSSRGGLVSQYF. The CDR3 DNA is TGTGCCAGCAGTTACTCTTCGCGGGGGGGCCTAGTGTCCCAGTACTTC.

This clone came up a few times. The rearrangement links TRBV5-4 to TRBJ2-7; 8 nucleotides agree with TRBD1. V gave up 4 bases and J gave up 0 bases; unmatched junction bases: 15. Germline V gene lookup returns CDR1 SGHNT and CDR2 YYREEE (reference sequence). The CDR3 is 18 amino acids. CDR3 DNA sequence: TGTGCCAGCAGCCTAGGTACCGGGACAGGCCGGAGCTCCTACGAGCAGTACTTC. As protein: CASSLGTGTGRSSYEQYF.

This clone has just a few counts. The CDR3 DNA sequence: TGTGCCAGCAGTGAACGGGTGAACACTGAAGCTTTCTTT. Protein sequence: CASSERVNTEAFF. The rearrangement uses TRBV25-1 and TRBJ1-1; D is uncertain. V was clipped by 2 bases and J by 0 bases, with 4 bases between them. Germline CDR1 MGHDK, CDR2 SYGVNS. CDR3 length equals 13 residues. Full variable domain (rest looked up from reference TRBV25-1 and TRBJ1-1): EADIYQTPRYLVIGTGKKITLECSQTMGHDKMYWYQQDPGMELHLIHYSYGVNSTEKGDLSSESTVSRIRTEHFPLTLESARPSHTSQYLCASSERVNTEAFFGQGTRLTVV.

The gene calls are TRBV5-1 and TRBJ2-3; D is perhaps TRBD2 (5 bases). Trimming shortened V by 4 bases and J by 0 bases, and 12 bases separated the two germline ends. Germline V gene lookup returns CDR1 SGHRS and CDR2 YFSETQ. The CDR3 runs 15 residues. CDR3 nucleotides: TGCGCCAGCAGCCTACAGACGGGAAGCACAGATACGCAGTATTTT. Its translation: CASSLQTGSTDTQYF.

The chain carries TRBV11-2 and TRBJ2-3, with TRBD1 identical over 7 bases. Germline V gene sequence: CDR1 SGHAT, CDR2 FQNNGV. The V and J ends lost 6 bases and 5 bases, in that order; junction bases with no gene match: 14. CDR3 length: 16 residues. The CDR3 DNA reads TGTGCCAGCAGTCAAGCCTACAGGGGTGCGCGAGATACGCAGTATTTT. Protein: CASSQAYRGARDTQYF.

This clone was counted only a few times. This chain joins TRBV27 and TRBJ2-5; 8 bases line up with TRBD1. This CDR3 comprises 16 residues. V lost 3 bases, J lost 1 base, and 7 bases stayed unmatched. Germline V gene lookup returns CDR1 MNHEY and CDR2 SMNVEV (reference sequence). In DNA form, the CDR3 reads TGTGCCAGCAGTTTGGCCAGGGGGCCCATCCAAGAGACCCAGTACTTC. This codes for CASSLARGPIQETQYF.

The CDR3: CASRTQRGGANTQYF. CDR3 DNA sequence: TGTGCCAGCAGGACGCAGCGGGGGGGTGCAAATACGCAGTATTTT. V is TRBV2 and J is TRBJ2-3; 10 nucleotides agree with TRBD2. CDR3 length: 15 amino acids. V shed 6 bases and J 7 bases; nucleotides not matched to a gene: 10. CDR1 SNHLY and CDR2 FYNNEI come from the germline V gene.

In its sample, this clone was seen a few times. The chain recombines TRBV7-2 with TRBJ2-5, with 7 bases identical to TRBD2. Germline CDR1 SGHTA, CDR2 FQGNSA. The length of the CDR3 is 15 residues. Germline trimming cut 2 bases from V and 3 bases from J; bases unmatched to any gene: 6. The DNA for the CDR3 is TGTGCCAGCAGCTTATTGGTTCGGGGGGAAGAGACCCAGTACTTC. Its translation: CASSLLVRGEETQYF. The variable domain in full, with the rest retrieved from reference TRBV7-2 and TRBJ2-5, is GAGVSQSPSNKVTEKGKDVELRCDPISGHTALYWYRQSLGQGLEFLIYFQGNSAPDKSGLPSDRFSAERTGGSVSTLTIQRTQQEDSAVYLCASSLLVRGEETQYFGPGTRLLVL.

This clone has just a few counts. The chain carries TRBV7-9 and TRBJ2-1; 10 bases are a match to TRBD1. With 5 bases clipped from V and 2 bases from J, the junction kept 3 bases outside the gene matches. Germline loops: CDR1 SEHNR, CDR2 FQNEAQ (reference sequence). The CDR3 extends over 15 amino acids. The CDR3, as DNA: TGTGCCAGCAGCCGGGACAGGGGTCCCTACAATGAGCAGTTCTTC. Protein: CASSRDRGPYNEQFF.

This clone has just a few counts. CDR3 nucleotides: TGTGCTAGCCTGACAGGTAATCAGCCCCAGCATTTT. Amino acid sequence: CASLTGNQPQHF. The V and J genes are TRBV12-5 and TRBJ1-5, with D tentatively TRBD1 (6 bases). The germline V gene encodes CDR1 LGHNT and CDR2 FRNRAP. The V end lost 9 bases, the J end lost 4 bases, and 10 bases lay between the germline ends. This CDR3 has 12 residues. Drawing the rest from reference TRBV12-5 and TRBJ1-5, the complete variable domain is DARVTQTPRHKVTEMGQEVTMRCQPILGHNTVFWYRQTMMQGLELLAYFRNRAPLDDSGMPKDRFSAEMPDATLATLKIQPSEPRDSAVYFCASLTGNQPQHFGDGTRLSIL.

The rearrangement links TRBV30 to TRBJ1-3, with 7 bases lining up with TRBD1. The length of the CDR3 is 14 residues. Germline V lookup: CDR1 GTSNPN, CDR2 SVGIG (reference sequence). V shed 4 bases, J shed 0 bases, and the junction held 3 bases outside the gene matches. DNA for the CDR3: TGTGCCTGGATCAGGGGGACCTCTGGAAACACCATATATTTT. Translating it yields CAWIRGTSGNTIYF.

This clone was picked up a small number of times. The DNA of the CDR3 is TGTGCTAGTGGTTTGGGACACCGATTTGAGCAGTTCTTC. Its protein is CASGLGHRFEQFF. This sequence joins TRBV12-5 and TRBJ2-1; D unresolved. Germline V lookup: CDR1 LGHNT, CDR2 FRNRAP. V gave up 1 base and J gave up 9 bases, with 10 bases separating them. CDR3 size: 13 residues.

This clone has only a few counts. The genes are TRBV7-2 and TRBJ2-5; 8 nucleotides agree with TRBD2. The V gene's germline CDR1 is SGHTA and CDR2 FQGNSA. The CDR3 is 15 residues long. V trimming: 0 bases; J trimming: 3 bases; junction bases outside the gene matches: 3. CDR3 sequence (DNA): TGTGCCAGCAGCTTAGCGGCGGGGGGCAAAGAGACCCAGTACTTC. Protein sequence: CASSLAAGGKETQYF.

The V gene is TRBV19, the J gene TRBJ2-1; weak D call: TRBD2 (6 bases). CDR3 length: 15 amino acids. CDR1 LNHDA and CDR2 SQIVND come from the germline V gene (reference sequence). Trimming removed 4 bases from V and 0 bases from J, with 10 bases in between. The CDR3 DNA follows: TGTGCCAGTAGTACGGGGGAACCCTCCTACAATGAGCAGTTCTTC. Its protein product is CASSTGEPSYNEQFF.

The V and J genes are TRBV5-6 and TRBJ2-5; TRBD2 matches at 11 bases. Per germline, CDR1 SGHDT and CDR2 YYEEEE. The J segment lost 2 bases and the V segment lost 0 bases, leaving 3 bases of the junction unmatched. The CDR3 has 16 residues. CDR3 DNA sequence: TGTGCCAGCAGCTTGGGGGGGACTAGCGGACAAGAGACCCAGTACTTC. Translated, it gives CASSLGGTSGQETQYF.